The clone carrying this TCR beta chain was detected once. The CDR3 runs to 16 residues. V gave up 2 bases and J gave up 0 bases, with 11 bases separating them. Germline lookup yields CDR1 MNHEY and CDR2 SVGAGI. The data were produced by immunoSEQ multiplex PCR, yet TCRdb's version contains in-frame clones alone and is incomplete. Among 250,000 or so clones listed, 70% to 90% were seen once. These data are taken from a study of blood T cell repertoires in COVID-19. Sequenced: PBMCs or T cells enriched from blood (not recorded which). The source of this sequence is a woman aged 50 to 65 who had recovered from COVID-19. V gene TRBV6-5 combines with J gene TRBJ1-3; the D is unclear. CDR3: CASSYVDPGSGNTIYF. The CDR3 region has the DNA TGTGCCAGCAGTTACGTCGATCCCGGCTCTGGAAACACCATATATTTT.